This entry is about one T cell receptor beta chain. Indicated time point: newly diagnosed, previously untreated cHL patient sample. Sequencing used immunoSEQ multiplex PCR; TCRdb keeps in-frame clones, though not all of them. The sample has approximately 17,000 clones; around nine tenths are singletons. These data come from a study of PD-1 blockade in classical Hodgkin lymphoma. The TCR comes from a human donor with classical Hodgkin lymphoma. Sequencing was carried out using peripheral blood mononuclear cells (PBMCs).

The CDR3 DNA reads as TGTGCCATCAGTTGGGTTCCTAATGAAAAACTGTTTTTT. It codes for CAISWVPNEKLFF. The gene calls are TRBV10-3 and TRBJ1-4; D not certain. V was trimmed by 5 bases and J by 3 bases, leaving 7 bases between them. Germline CDR1 reads ENHRY; CDR2 reads SYGVKD. The CDR3 is made up of 13 amino acids.